A selection of T cell receptor beta chains follows, all from one sample in a study of T-cell reconstitution after alpha-beta-depleted transplantation in children. From the PCR reads, TCRdb called clonotypes with MiXCR, one entry per CDR3 protein. The profile shows 150,000 to 250,000 distinct CDR3 sequences, roughly 6.3% of them singletons. Sequenced here: PBMCs, sampled before TCRalphabeta/CD19-depleted stem cell transplant. The source of these receptors is a girl less than two years old with combined immunodeficiency, due to receive a stem cell transplant. The CDR3 runs from the conserved cysteine through the conserved F or W. D genes are given only for firm matches. A row's size may be missing; if present it is once, few, many or a size class.

d_call j_call clone_size v_call cdr3_nt cdr3_aa
TRBD1 TRBJ1-1 many TRBV5-6 TGTGCCAGCAGCCTGGACAGGGAAGTGTCGGTGAGCACTGAAGCTTTCTTT CASSLDREVSVSTEAFF
. TRBJ2-7 many TRBV7-2 TGTGCCAGCAGTTTAAGGTGGGGCCACGAGCAGTACTTC CASSLRWGHEQYF
. TRBJ2-1 many TRBV19 TGTGCCAGTAGTATTTTGGTGTGGGAGGGGGTCAATGAGCAGTTCTTC CASSILVWEGVNEQFF
TRBD1 TRBJ1-2 few TRBV4-2 TGTGCCAGCAGCCAAGAACAGGGGGTTCACTATGGCTACACCTTC CASSQEQGVHYGYTF
. TRBJ1-1 many TRBV29-1 TGCAGCGTTGACAGCCTGAACACTGAAGCTTTCTTT CSVDSLNTEAFF
. TRBJ2-1 many TRBV18 TGTGCCAGCTCACCCTTCGACGTCAGCGGCTCCTACAATGAGCAGTTCTTC CASSPFDVSGSYNEQFF
. TRBJ2-7 many TRBV20-1 TGCAGTGCTAGAGAAACGGGCCAAGCACCCTACGAGCAGTACTTC CSARETGQAPYEQYF
. TRBJ2-1 many TRBV7-2 TGTGCCAGCAGCTCCCCCTATGGAAGACAGAACTACAATGAGCAGTTCTTC CASSSPYGRQNYNEQFF
. TRBJ2-6 few TRBV4-1 TGCGCCAGCAGCCAAGTAGGTCGAACTGGGGCCAACGTCCTGACTTTC CASSQVGRTGANVLTF
. TRBJ2-7 many TRBV5-6 TGTGCCAGCAGCTGGGGGGGCATCAACTACGAGCAGTACTTC CASSWGGINYEQYF
TRBD2 TRBJ2-3 . TRBV20-1 TGCAGTGCTAGTACTAGCGGGCCTAGCACAGATACGCAGTATTTT CSASTSGPSTDTQYF
TRBD2 TRBJ2-1 many TRBV7-8 TGTGCCAGCAGCATATCGGGGGGGAGCTCCTACAATGAGCAGTTCTTC CASSISGGSSYNEQFF
. TRBJ2-3 . TRBV6-5 TGTGCCAGCAGTTACAAAGGCCGCACAGTTACGCAGTATTTT CASSYKGRTVTQYF
. TRBJ2-3 . TRBV6-5 TGTGCCAGCAGTTACACGGCCACAGATACGCAGTATTTT CASSYTATDTQYF
. TRBJ1-3 many TRBV25-1 TGTGCCAGCAGTGAATATTTCCCCGGAAACACCATATATTTT CASSEYFPGNTIYF
. TRBJ2-1 . TRBV11-3 TGTGCCAGCAGCTTAGGGGAGTTACCTTTCAATGAGCAGTTCTTC CASSLGELPFNEQFF
TRBD1 TRBJ1-2 many TRBV29-1 TGCAGCGTTAACTCGGACAGGGGGCATGGCTACACCTTC CSVNSDRGHGYTF
. TRBJ1-2 . TRBV20-1 TGCAGTGCTGAGGCGGGGGGGCACCCCCTCTATGGCTACACCTTC CSAEAGGHPLYGYTF
TRBD1 TRBJ1-2 many TRBV11-2 TGTGCCAGCAGTCTACAGGGGTTGGGCTATGGCTACACCTTC CASSLQGLGYGYTF
. TRBJ1-1 . TRBV27 TGTGCCAGCAGAACAAGAGATGGTGAAGCTTTCTTT CASRTRDGEAFF
. TRBJ2-1 many TRBV5-1 TGCGCCAGCAGCTTACGGGCCCTAAACAATGAGCAGTTCTTC CASSLRALNNEQFF
. TRBJ2-1 many TRBV7-3 TGTGCCAGCAGCGTTGCGGGAATACAGGTTAATGAGCAGTTCTTC CASSVAGIQVNEQFF
. TRBJ1-2 many TRBV9 TGTGCCAGCAGCCCACAGGACGGGTACTATGGCTACACCTTC CASSPQDGYYGYTF
. TRBJ1-2 few TRBV30 TGTGCCTGGAGACAGGGTCGTCTGAGCTACACCTTC CAWRQGRLSYTF
TRBD2 TRBJ2-1 . TRBV7-3 TGTGCCAGCAGCCCGACCGGGAGGGCCTTTGACAATGAGCAGTTCTTC CASSPTGRAFDNEQFF
. TRBJ2-7 many TRBV12-3/TRBV12-4 TGTGCCAACAGAGGCGAGCAGTACTTC CANRGEQYF
. TRBJ2-6 many TRBV10-3 TGTGCCATCAGTGACAGGGAGTCCTCTGGGGCCAACGTCCTGACTTTC CAISDRESSGANVLTF
. TRBJ2-7 many TRBV12-3/TRBV12-4 TGCGCCAGCAGCCTCGGAGCCTCCTACGAGCAGTACTTC CASSLGASYEQYF
. TRBJ2-7 . TRBV20-1 TGCAGTGCCAAACCCGGGAGTCACTACGAGCAGTACTTC CSAKPGSHYEQYF
. TRBJ2-6 many TRBV3-1 TGTGCCAGCAGCCTGAACTCTGGGGCCAACGTCCTGACTTTC CASSLNSGANVLTF
. TRBJ1-1 few TRBV19 TGTGCCAGTAGTATAGACCAGGGTTTGAGCACTGAAGCTTTCTTT CASSIDQGLSTEAFF
. TRBJ2-5 few TRBV5-1 TGCGCCAGCAGCTTCCCGACCGGGGTTTCCCAAGAGACCCAGTACTTC CASSFPTGVSQETQYF
. TRBJ2-7 many TRBV5-1 TGCGCCAGCAGCTTAGGTGACAGACCCTACGAGCAGTACTTC CASSLGDRPYEQYF
TRBD2 TRBJ2-4 few TRBV20-1 TGCAGTGCTAGAGATTTGGCCTGGGCTAGCGGGGGCTCGGGGGACATTCAGTACTTC CSARDLAWASGGSGDIQYF
. TRBJ2-7 few TRBV21-1 TGTGCCAGCCTAATCCCACTAGGCCAGGTCCCCTACGAGCAGTACTTC CASLIPLGQVPYEQYF
. TRBJ2-5 many TRBV13 TGTGCCAGCAGCTTAGGAACCGGTGGGGGTGGCGAGACCCAGTACTTC CASSLGTGGGGETQYF
TRBD1 TRBJ2-7 many TRBV6-5 TGTGCCAGCAGTTACTCGTTGGACAGGGCCCACTACGAGCAGTACTTC CASSYSLDRAHYEQYF
TRBD1 TRBJ1-5 many TRBV28 TGTGCCAGCAGTCAGAGGGGGCTGGATCAGCCCCAGCATTTT CASSQRGLDQPQHF
. TRBJ1-4 . TRBV20-1 TGCTGTGCTAGTGGGCAGACCATCGGGACAACTAATGAAAAACTGTTTTTT CCASGQTIGTTNEKLFF
TRBD2 TRBJ2-7 many TRBV15 TGTGCCACCAGCCGGGGACTAGCATATGAGCAGTACTTC CATSRGLAYEQYF
. TRBJ2-7 many TRBV29-1 TGCAGCGTGAGGGACGGGAGCTCCTACGAGCAGTACTTC CSVRDGSSYEQYF
. TRBJ2-3 many TRBV5-1 TGCGCCAGCAGCTTGTTCGGCCTCCAGCCCACAGATACGCAGTATTTT CASSLFGLQPTDTQYF
. TRBJ2-1 few TRBV4-1 TGCGCCAGCAGCCAAGGGCCCCCCTTCGGGAATGAGCAGTTCTTC CASSQGPPFGNEQFF
TRBD2 TRBJ2-2 . TRBV4-3 TGCGCCAGCAGCCAAGGACTAGCTGGCGGGGAGCTGTTTTTT CASSQGLAGGELFF
TRBD2 TRBJ2-4 many TRBV9 TGTGCCAGCAGCGGAGGCGGGGGGAACATTCAGTACTTC CASSGGGGNIQYF
TRBD1 TRBJ1-1 many TRBV29-1 TGCAGCGGTTTCCGCGCAGGGGGACTCCCGTGGACTGAAGCTTTCTTT CSGFRAGGLPWTEAFF
. TRBJ2-1 few TRBV7-9 TGTGCCAGCACCACCGCCCCGGGCGGTTCAATGAAGGGGCAGTTCTTC CASTTAPGGSMKGQFF
. TRBJ2-1 many TRBV29-1 TGCAGCGTTGTCTCGGGATCTCCTATCTACAATGAGCAGTTCTTC CSVVSGSPIYNEQFF
TRBD1 TRBJ2-3 . TRBV24-1 TGTGCCACCAGTGAACTCGGACAGGCGGAGCTGTATTTT CATSELGQAELYF
. TRBJ1-3 few TRBV14 TGTGCCAGGACGGGGGGAAACACCATATATTTT CARTGGNTIYF
TRBD2 TRBJ2-5 many TRBV10-3 TGTGCCTCCTTAAAGTCGGGTAGCGGGAAAGAGACCCAGTACTTC CASLKSGSGKETQYF
TRBD1 TRBJ2-7 many TRBV11-3 TGTGCCAGCAGCATGACAGGGGTCGTCTACGAGCAGTACTTC CASSMTGVVYEQYF
TRBD1 TRBJ2-7 many TRBV4-1 TGCGCCAGCAGCCAAGGGGGACAGCGCTACGAGCAGTACTTC CASSQGGQRYEQYF
. TRBJ2-7 many TRBV20-1 TGCAGTGCTAGAGGTGGGCTTACCTACGAGCAGTACTTC CSARGGLTYEQYF
. TRBJ2-7 many TRBV21-1 TGTGCCAGCAGCAAAGAGGCGGTACTATTC CASSKEAVLF
. TRBJ2-7 many TRBV6-1 TGTGCCAGCAGTGAGGTTGACAGGCTCTCCTACGAGCAGTACTTC CASSEVDRLSYEQYF
TRBD2 TRBJ2-1 many TRBV10-3 TGTGCCATTACAGGCGTAGCGGGACGGCCCTACAATGAGCAGTTCTTC CAITGVAGRPYNEQFF